This TCR beta chain was identified during a study of control samples from healthy donors and cancer patients. Generated by immunoSEQ multiplex PCR, the TCRdb table keeps only in-frame clones and is missing some. The top ten clones hold 0.75% to 0.95% of a sample with under 65,000 clones, 75% to 95% of them seen once. V lost 4 bases and J lost 2, with 22 bases in between. This CDR3 spans 17 amino acids. Germline V gene data show CDR1 as SGHDT and CDR2 as YYEEEE. V is TRBV5-6 and J is TRBJ2-7; a weak D match, TRBD2 (7 bases). The sequenced sample was PBMCs. The sequence was collected from a man aged 30 to 45 with colorectal cancer. In nucleotides, the CDR3 is TGTGCCAGCAGCCCTGGGCGGGTGCGGGGGCCTCCCTACGAGCAGTACGTC. Translated: CASSPGRVRGPPYEQYV.